These 15 T cell receptor beta chains originate from one sample sequenced in a study of T cells in Graves' hyperthyroidism and ophthalmopathy. Amplified TCR beta CDR3 regions derived from RNA transcripts. Carried out on the TCR CDR3, a first-round RT-PCR used the HTBI primer set. TCRdb used MiXCR to reprocess the multiplex PCR reads, holding one entry per CDR3 protein. This sample has fewer than 750,000 distinct CDR3 sequences, with about 14% found just once. The sequencing sample was made of blood. These receptor sequences come from a woman aged 40 to 50 with Graves' ophthalmopathy.

In this sample, this clonotype turned up many times. V gene TRBV2 combines with J gene TRBJ2-5; D gene ambiguous. In germline, CDR1 is SNHLY, CDR2 FYNNEI. V was trimmed by 2 bases and J by 0 bases, leaving 7 bases between them. The CDR3 length is 14 residues. The CDR3 is CASSEQPNQETQYF. DNA for the CDR3: TGTGCCAGCAGTGAACAGCCCAACCAAGAGACCCAGTACTTC.

This clonotype appeared a few times. The chain has TRBV11-1 and TRBJ2-7, with 8 bases aligning to TRBD1. The CDR3 loop spans 15 amino acids. The V gene's germline CDR1 is SGHAT and CDR2 FQDESV (reference sequence). J gave up 5 bases and V 3 bases, and 9 bases lay outside the gene matches. The CDR3 nucleotides read TGTGCCAGCAGCTTGAGTTCGGACAGGGTCCACGAGCAGTACTTC. Protein: CASSLSSDRVHEQYF.

In its sample, this clonotype was seen many times. This chain uses TRBV28 with TRBJ2-7; maybe TRBD2 (6 bases). Germline assignment: CDR1 MDHEN and CDR2 SYDVKM. Trimming removed 3 bases from V and 5 bases from J, with 14 bases in between. The CDR3 loop spans 14 amino acids. The CDR3 protein is CASSFSGGINEQYF. The CDR3 DNA is TGTGCCAGCAGTTTCTCGGGCGGGATCAACGAGCAGTACTTC.

This clonotype was detected a few times. The chain couples TRBV4-2 to TRBJ2-5, with no clear D. Germline assignment: CDR1 LGHNA and CDR2 YNFKEQ. Between the trimmed V and J ends, which lost 1 base and 2 bases, there was a span of 14 bases. This CDR3 region has 16 residues. CDR3: CASSQGVSRQQETQYF. The CDR3 DNA follows: TGTGCCAGCAGCCAAGGGGTGTCCCGCCAGCAAGAGACCCAGTACTTC.

This clonotype was detected many times. V and J are TRBV6-5 and TRBJ2-7; TRBD1 is a possible D gene (6 bases). The germline gives CDR1 MNHEY, CDR2 SVGAGI. The CDR3 sequence is 13 residues long. The V end lost 10 bases, the J end lost 6 bases, and 19 bases lay between the germline ends. CDR3 region: CATKESQGFEQYF. The CDR3 region has the DNA TGTGCCACCAAAGAGAGTCAGGGGTTCGAGCAGTACTTC.

Many counts were recorded for this clonotype. The J gene is TRBJ2-7, the V gene TRBV30; D possibly uses TRBD1 or TRBD2 (5 bases each). V gave up 0 bases and J gave up 3 bases, with 9 bases separating them. Looked up from germline, CDR1 is GTSNPN and CDR2 is SVGIG (reference sequence). This CDR3 contains 13 residues. The CDR3 DNA reads TGTGCCTGGAGTGTGGGACCAATCTACGAGCAGTACTTC. It translates to CAWSVGPIYEQYF. Looking up the rest from reference TRBV30 and TRBJ2-7 gives the full variable domain: SQTIHQWPATLVQPVGSPLSLECTVEGTSNPNLYWYRQAAGRGLQLLFYSVGIGQISSEVPQNLSASRPQDRQFILSSKKLLLSDSGFYLCAWSVGPIYEQYFGPGTRLTVT.

Ten or more counts support this clonotype. The chain recombines TRBV5-1 with TRBJ1-5; D call uncertain. The CDR3 loop spans 16 amino acids. With 0 bases removed from V and 5 bases from J, the gap between germline ends came to 15 bases. Germline V gives CDR1 SGHRS, CDR2 YFSETQ. CDR3 DNA sequence: TGCGCCAGCAGCTTGGGATCCGGGTTTGGGGATCAGCCCCAGCATTTT. Protein product: CASSLGSGFGDQPQHF.

The sample holds a few counts of this clonotype. The junction departs from germline at one end; a sequencing error may be responsible. The chain carries TRBV6-1 and TRBJ2-5, with D uncertain. Germline V gene lookup returns CDR1 MNHNS and CDR2 SASEGT. This CDR3 contains 15 residues. The CDR3 DNA sequence: TGTGCCAGCAGGGCGCCGTCCCTACACCAGGAGACCCAGTACTTC. Translating gives CASRAPSLHQETQYF.

This clonotype was found many times. V usage is TRBV6-4 and J usage is TRBJ2-3; 7 nucleotides align to TRBD2. Germline values: CDR1 MRHNA, CDR2 SNTAGT. V lost 6 bases and J lost 2; bases outside the gene matches: 2. This CDR3 is built from 13 residues. DNA of the CDR3: TGTGCCAGCAGCCGGGGGGACACAGATACGCAGTATTTT. It is translated as CASSRGDTDTQYF.

This clonotype was seen at least ten times. The chain joins TRBV20-1 to TRBJ2-5; D not resolved. The CDR3 sequence is 16 residues long. CDR1 and CDR2 from the germline V gene are DFQATT and SNEGSKA (reference sequence). Trimming removed 0 bases from V and 5 bases from J, with 19 bases in between. CDR3 protein: CSARDPRLRLGETQYF. For the CDR3, the DNA is TGCAGTGCTAGAGATCCCCGGTTACGCCTGGGGGAGACCCAGTACTTC.

The chain is built from TRBV7-2 and TRBJ1-1, with D hard to call. Germline V gene lookup returns CDR1 SGHTA and CDR2 FQGNSA. The CDR3 consists of 15 residues. With 6 bases removed from V and 7 bases from J, the gap between germline ends came to 21 bases. CDR3 region: CASRGSAGADLEAFF. In DNA form, the CDR3 reads TGTGCCAGCAGGGGTTCGGCAGGCGCCGATCTTGAAGCTTTCTTT.

This clonotype was recorded at least ten times. The rearrangement uses TRBV7-2 and TRBJ2-7; TRBD2 is a possible D gene (5 bases). This CDR3 is built from 11 residues. V gave up 1 base and J gave up 10 bases, with 8 bases separating them. Germline V gene sequence: CDR1 SGHTA, CDR2 FQGNSA. The CDR3 here is CASSLEGDQYF. The CDR3 DNA reads TGTGCCAGCAGCTTAGAGGGAGACCAGTACTTC.

The rearrangement joins TRBV11-1 to TRBJ2-7; the D is unclear. V was cut by 5 bases and J by 3 bases, with 20 bases left in between. The CDR3 runs 16 residues. CDR1 and CDR2 (germline): SGHAT, FQDESV (reference sequence). The CDR3 DNA follows: TGTGCCAGCAGCGAAAACAGACTCGAAAAATTCTACGAGCAGTACTTC. This sequence encodes CASSENRLEKFYEQYF.

The chain employs TRBV30 and TRBJ2-7, with D unresolved. Germline lookup yields CDR1 GTSNPN and CDR2 SVGIG (reference sequence). This CDR3 is built from 14 residues. Trimming shortened V by 0 bases and J by 2 bases, and 11 bases separated the two germline ends. The CDR3 protein is CAWSVFASPYEQYF. In nucleotides, the CDR3 is TGTGCCTGGAGTGTATTTGCGAGCCCCTACGAGCAGTACTTC.

The rearrangement links TRBV7-2 to TRBJ1-5, with D possibly TRBD1 on 5 matching bases. V gave up 3 bases and J gave up 7 bases, with 10 bases separating them. CDR3 length: 13 amino acids. The V gene's germline CDR1 is SGHTA and CDR2 FQGNSA. The CDR3 region has the DNA TGTGCCAGCAGCTTCGGGGGATTCCAGCCCCAGCATTTT. Encoded protein: CASSFGGFQPQHF.